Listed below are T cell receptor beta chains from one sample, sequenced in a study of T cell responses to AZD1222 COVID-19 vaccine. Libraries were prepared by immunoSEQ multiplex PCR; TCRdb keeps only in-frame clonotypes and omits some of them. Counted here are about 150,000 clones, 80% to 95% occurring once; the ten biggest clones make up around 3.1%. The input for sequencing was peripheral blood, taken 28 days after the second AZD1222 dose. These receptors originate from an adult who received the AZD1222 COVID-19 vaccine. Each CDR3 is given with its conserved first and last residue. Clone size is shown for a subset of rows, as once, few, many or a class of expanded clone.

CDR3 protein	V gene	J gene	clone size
CASSLGTVQETQYF	TRBV7-9	TRBJ2-5	.
CASSLGQGEGYEQYF	TRBV6-2/TRBV6-3	TRBJ2-7	.
CAWSRDNSNQPQHF	TRBV30	TRBJ1-5	.
CASTFDNEQFF	TRBV3-1/TRBV3-2	TRBJ2-1	.
CASSRTSGSSYEQYF	TRBV18	TRBJ2-7	.
CSVGGGTEAFF	TRBV29-1	TRBJ1-1	.
CASSLVLGVGSGANVLTF	TRBV5-5	TRBJ2-6	.
CASSQEGSGSRSGYNEQFF	TRBV4-2	TRBJ2-1	once
CASSGTGGDYGYTF	TRBV5-1	TRBJ1-2	.
CATSNRQIGTEAFF	TRBV15	TRBJ1-1	once
CASSLSDLSYEQYF	TRBV27	TRBJ2-7	.
CASSIGPPGTDLFETQYF	TRBV19	TRBJ2-5	.
CASTPTGALNTEAFF	TRBV19	TRBJ1-1	.
CASSQEGQGLSYEQYF	TRBV4-2	TRBJ2-7	once
CASRLNGNTIYF	TRBV2	TRBJ1-3	.
CASRGLYEQYF	TRBV19	TRBJ2-7	.
CAWRGPGGGTGELFF	TRBV30	TRBJ2-2	once
CASSQDSYSYEQYF	TRBV3-1/TRBV3-2	TRBJ2-7	.
CASSSSNEQFF	TRBV7-9	TRBJ2-1	few
CASSLSAGDLGKLFF	TRBV7-9	TRBJ1-4	.
CASSSPTYNEQFF	TRBV11-2	TRBJ2-1	.
CASSERVNYGYTF	TRBV2	TRBJ1-2	once
CASSLEGTYTEAFF	TRBV7-2	TRBJ1-1	once
CSVEARGPLSRDSDPYEQYF	TRBV29-1	TRBJ2-7	.
CAWGDRVGTEAFF	TRBV30	TRBJ1-1	.
CASSLGSQHYTF	TRBV11-2	TRBJ1-2	.
CASSQGRQALRLGNTIYF	TRBV3-1/TRBV3-2	TRBJ1-3	.
CASSFSGTNEKLFF	TRBV27	TRBJ1-4	.
CASIEGYAGREPQHF	TRBV6-5	TRBJ1-5	.